This T cell receptor beta chain appears in the sequencing data of a study of cytomegalovirus exposure and HLA in healthy donors. The PCR made use of 60 Vbeta and 13 Jbeta primers. Profiling relied on immunoSEQ multiplex PCR, and the TCRdb table lists in-frame clones only, not all of them. Seen here are under 200,000 clones, less than 90% observed once, and the top ten hold 4.5% to 5.5%. Germline V gene lookup returns CDR1 WSHSY and CDR2 SAAADI. V lost 6 bases to trimming and J lost 4 bases; unmatched junction nucleotides: 7. The CDR3 runs to 15 residues. The chain is built from TRBV10-2 and TRBJ2-1; 9 bases match TRBD2. Sequencing was carried out using PBMCs. This sequence originates from a woman between 45 and 65 years old in good health and CMV-seropositive. The CDR3 is CASSALAGTYNEQFF. CDR3 DNA: TGCGCCAGCAGCGCTCTAGCGGGGACGTACAATGAGCAGTTCTTC.